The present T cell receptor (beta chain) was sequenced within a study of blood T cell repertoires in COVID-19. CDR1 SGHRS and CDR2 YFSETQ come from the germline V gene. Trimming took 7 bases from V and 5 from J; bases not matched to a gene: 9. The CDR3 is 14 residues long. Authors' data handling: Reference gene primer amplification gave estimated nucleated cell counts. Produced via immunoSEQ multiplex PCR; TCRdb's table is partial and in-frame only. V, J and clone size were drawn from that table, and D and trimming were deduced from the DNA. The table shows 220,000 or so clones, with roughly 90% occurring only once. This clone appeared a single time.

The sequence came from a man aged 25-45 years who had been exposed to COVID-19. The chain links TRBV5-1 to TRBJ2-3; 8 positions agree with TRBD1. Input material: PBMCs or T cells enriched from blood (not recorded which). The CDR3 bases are TGCGCCAGCCATGACAGGGGCCGAGGAGATACGCAGTATTTT. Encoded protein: CASHDRGRGDTQYF.